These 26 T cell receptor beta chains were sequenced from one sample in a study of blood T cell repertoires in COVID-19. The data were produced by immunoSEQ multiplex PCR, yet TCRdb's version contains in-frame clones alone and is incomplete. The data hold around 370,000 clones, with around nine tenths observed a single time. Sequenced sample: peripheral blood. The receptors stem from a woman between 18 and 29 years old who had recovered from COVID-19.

CDR3 protein: CASSQDRQGRGYTF. For the CDR3, the DNA is TGTGCCAGCAGCCAAGATCGGCAGGGGCGCGGCTACACCTTC. The chain combines TRBV3-1 (or the pseudogene TRBV3-2) with TRBJ1-2, with a weak D call TRBD1 (6 bases). Germline values: CDR1 LGHDT, CDR2 YNNKEL (reference sequence). The CDR3 runs to 14 residues. V was pared by 0 bases and J by 8 bases, with 13 bases between.

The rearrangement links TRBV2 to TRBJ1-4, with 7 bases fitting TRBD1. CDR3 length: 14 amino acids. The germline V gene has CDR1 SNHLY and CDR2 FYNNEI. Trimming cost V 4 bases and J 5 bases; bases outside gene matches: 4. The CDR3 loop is CASSVETGNEKLFF. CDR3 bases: TGTGCCAGCAGTGTGGAGACAGGGAATGAAAAACTGTTTTTT.

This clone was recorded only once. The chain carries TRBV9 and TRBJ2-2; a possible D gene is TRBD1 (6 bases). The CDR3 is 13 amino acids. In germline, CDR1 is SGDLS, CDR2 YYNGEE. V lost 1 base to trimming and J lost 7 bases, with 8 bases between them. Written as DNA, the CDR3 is TGTGCCAGCAGCGTAACCAGGGGCGGGGAGCTGTTTTTT. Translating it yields CASSVTRGGELFF. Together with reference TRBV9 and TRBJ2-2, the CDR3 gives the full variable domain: DSGVTQTPKHLITATGQRVTLRCSPRSGDLSVYWYQQSLDQGLQFLIQYYNGEERAKGNILERFSAQQFPDLHSELNLSSLELGDSALYFCASSVTRGGELFFGEGSRLTVL.

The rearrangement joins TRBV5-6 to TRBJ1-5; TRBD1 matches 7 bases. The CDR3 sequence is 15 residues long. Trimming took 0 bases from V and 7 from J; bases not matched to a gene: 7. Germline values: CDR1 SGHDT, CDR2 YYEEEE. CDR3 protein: CASSLGGGGGQPQHF. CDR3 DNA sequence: TGTGCCAGCAGCTTGGGAGGGGGCGGAGGGCAGCCCCAGCATTTT.

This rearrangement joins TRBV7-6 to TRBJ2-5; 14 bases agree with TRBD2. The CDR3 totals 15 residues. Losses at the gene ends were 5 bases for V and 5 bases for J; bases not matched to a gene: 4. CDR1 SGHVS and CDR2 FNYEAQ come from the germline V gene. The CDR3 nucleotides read TGTGCCAGCAGCCCTCGGACTAGCGGGAGGGAGACCCAGTACTTC. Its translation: CASSPRTSGRETQYF.

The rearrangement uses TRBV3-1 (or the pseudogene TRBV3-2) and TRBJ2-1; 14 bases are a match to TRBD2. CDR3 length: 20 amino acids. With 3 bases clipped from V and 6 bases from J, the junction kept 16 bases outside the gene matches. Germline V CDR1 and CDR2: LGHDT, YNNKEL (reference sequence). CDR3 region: CASSQAWGRAGLAGGNEQFF. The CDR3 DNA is TGTGCCAGCAGCCAGGCTTGGGGCAGAGCAGGACTAGCGGGAGGCAATGAGCAGTTCTTC.

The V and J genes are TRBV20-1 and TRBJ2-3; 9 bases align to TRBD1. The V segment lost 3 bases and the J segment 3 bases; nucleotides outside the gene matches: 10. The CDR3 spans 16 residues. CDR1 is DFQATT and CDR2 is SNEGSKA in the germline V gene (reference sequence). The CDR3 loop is CSASPIQGAGTDTQYF. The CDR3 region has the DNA TGCAGTGCTAGTCCTATACAGGGGGCCGGGACAGATACGCAGTATTTT.

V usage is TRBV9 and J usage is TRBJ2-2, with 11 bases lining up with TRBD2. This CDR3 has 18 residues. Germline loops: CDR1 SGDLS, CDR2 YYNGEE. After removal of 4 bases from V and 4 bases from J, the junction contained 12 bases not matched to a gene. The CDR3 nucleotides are TGTGCCAGCAGCCCTGAGTCGGCTAGCGGGGGGATCACCGGGGAGCTGTTTTTT. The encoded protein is CASSPESASGGITGELFF.

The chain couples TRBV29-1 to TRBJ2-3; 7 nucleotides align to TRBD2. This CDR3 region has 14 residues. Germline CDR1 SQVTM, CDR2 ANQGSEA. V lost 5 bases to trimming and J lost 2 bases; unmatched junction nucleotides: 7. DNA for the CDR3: TGCAGCGTTCTGCGGGAGCGTATCACAGATACGCAGTATTTT. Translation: CSVLRERITDTQYF.

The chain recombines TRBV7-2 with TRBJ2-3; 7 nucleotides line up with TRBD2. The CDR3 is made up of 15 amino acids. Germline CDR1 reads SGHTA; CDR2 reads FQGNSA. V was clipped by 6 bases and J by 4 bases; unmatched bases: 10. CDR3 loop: CASRPVGRVPDTQYF. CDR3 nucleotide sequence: TGTGCCAGCAGACCTGTAGGGAGGGTGCCAGATACGCAGTATTTT.

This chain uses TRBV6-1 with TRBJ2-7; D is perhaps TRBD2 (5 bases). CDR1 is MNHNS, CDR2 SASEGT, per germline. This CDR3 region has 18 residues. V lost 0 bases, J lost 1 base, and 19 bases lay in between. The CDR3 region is CASSEALPGSALSYEQYV. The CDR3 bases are TGTGCCAGCAGTGAAGCCTTACCGGGGAGCGCTCTTTCCTACGAGCAGTACGTC.

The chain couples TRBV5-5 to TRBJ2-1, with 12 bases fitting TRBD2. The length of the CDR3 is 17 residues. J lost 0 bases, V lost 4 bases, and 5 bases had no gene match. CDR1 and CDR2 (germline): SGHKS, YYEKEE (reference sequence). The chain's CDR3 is CASSEGLAGPSYNEQFF. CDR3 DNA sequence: TGTGCCAGCAGCGAGGGACTAGCGGGCCCCTCCTACAATGAGCAGTTCTTC. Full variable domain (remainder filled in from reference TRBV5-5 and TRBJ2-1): DAGVTQSPTHLIKTRGQQVTLRCSPISGHKSVSWYQQVLGQGPQFIFQYYEKEERGRGNFPDRFSARQFPNYSSELNVNALLLGDSALYLCASSEGLAGPSYNEQFFGPGTRLTVL.

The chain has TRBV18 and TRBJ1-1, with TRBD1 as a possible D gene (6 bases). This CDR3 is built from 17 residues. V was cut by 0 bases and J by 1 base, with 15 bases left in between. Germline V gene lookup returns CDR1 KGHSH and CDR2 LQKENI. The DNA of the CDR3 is TGTGCCAGCTCACCACCTAAAGGGGGATTCCGGAACACTGAAGCTTTCTTT. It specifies CASSPPKGGFRNTEAFF.

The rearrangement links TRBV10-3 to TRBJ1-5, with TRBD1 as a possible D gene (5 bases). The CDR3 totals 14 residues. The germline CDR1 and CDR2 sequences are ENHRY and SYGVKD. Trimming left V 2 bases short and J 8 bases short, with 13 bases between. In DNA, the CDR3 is TGTGCCATCAGTGAGGGAGGGGCCTCGAAGCCCCAGCATTTT. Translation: CAISEGGASKPQHF.

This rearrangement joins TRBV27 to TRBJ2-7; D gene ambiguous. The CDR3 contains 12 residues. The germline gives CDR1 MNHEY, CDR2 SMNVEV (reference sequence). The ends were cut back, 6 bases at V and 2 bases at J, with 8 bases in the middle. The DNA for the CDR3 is TGTGCCAGCAGAAGCAGGACCTACGAGCAGTACGTC. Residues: CASRSRTYEQYV.

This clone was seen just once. CDR3 DNA sequence: TGTGCCACCAGTTTTGGCCGGGGGTGGGAGACCCAGTACTTC. It yields the protein CATSFGRGWETQYF. J is TRBJ2-5 and V is TRBV24-1, with D possibly TRBD2 on 6 matching bases. The CDR3 has 14 amino acids. Trimming pared 6 bases from V and 5 bases from J, leaving 15 bases between. CDR1 is KGHDR, CDR2 SFDVKD, per germline.

CDR3 sequence (DNA): TGCGCCAGCAGCTTGGCCAAAGCGGCAGATACGCAGTATTTT. Its protein product is CASSLAKAADTQYF. The chain uses TRBV5-1 and TRBJ2-3; possibly TRBD2 for D (5 bases). The germline V and J ends were trimmed by 0 bases and 4 bases, with 9 bases remaining between them. The CDR3 is made up of 14 amino acids. The germline CDR1 and CDR2 sequences are SGHRS and YFSETQ.

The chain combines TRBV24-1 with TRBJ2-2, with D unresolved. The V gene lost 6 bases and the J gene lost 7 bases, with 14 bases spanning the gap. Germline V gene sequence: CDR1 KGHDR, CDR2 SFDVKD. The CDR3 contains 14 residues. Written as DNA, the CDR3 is TGTGCCACCAGTACAAGTCCTTGGTACGGGGAGCTGTTTTTT. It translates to CATSTSPWYGELFF.

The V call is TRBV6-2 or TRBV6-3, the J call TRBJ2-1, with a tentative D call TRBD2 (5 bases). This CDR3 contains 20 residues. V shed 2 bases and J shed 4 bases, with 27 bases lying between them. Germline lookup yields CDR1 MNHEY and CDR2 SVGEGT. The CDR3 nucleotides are TGTGCCAGCAGTTACGGGTCCTTGGTCGAGCGGCCCCGGAAATACAATGAGCAGTTCTTC. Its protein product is CASSYGSLVERPRKYNEQFF.

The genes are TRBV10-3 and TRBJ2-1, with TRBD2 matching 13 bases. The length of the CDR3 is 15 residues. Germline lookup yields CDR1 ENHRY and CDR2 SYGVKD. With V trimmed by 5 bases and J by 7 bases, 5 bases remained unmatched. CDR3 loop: CAISPTSGRANEQFF. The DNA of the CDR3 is TGTGCCATCAGTCCTACTAGCGGGAGGGCAAATGAGCAGTTCTTC.

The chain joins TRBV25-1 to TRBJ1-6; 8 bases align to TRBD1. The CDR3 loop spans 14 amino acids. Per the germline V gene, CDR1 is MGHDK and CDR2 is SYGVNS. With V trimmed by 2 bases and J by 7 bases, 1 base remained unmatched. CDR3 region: CASSEQGANSPLHF. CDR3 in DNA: TGTGCCAGCAGTGAACAGGGGGCGAATTCACCCCTCCACTTT.

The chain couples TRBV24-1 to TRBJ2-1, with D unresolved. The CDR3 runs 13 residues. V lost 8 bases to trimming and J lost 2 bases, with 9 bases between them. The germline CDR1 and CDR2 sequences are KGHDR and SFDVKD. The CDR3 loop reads CATKGTAYNEQFF. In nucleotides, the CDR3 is TGTGCCACCAAAGGTACAGCCTACAATGAGCAGTTCTTC.

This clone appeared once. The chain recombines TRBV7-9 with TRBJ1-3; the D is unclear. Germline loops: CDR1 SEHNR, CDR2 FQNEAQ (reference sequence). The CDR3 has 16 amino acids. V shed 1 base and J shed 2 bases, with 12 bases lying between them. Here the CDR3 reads CASSLDTSVAGNTIYF. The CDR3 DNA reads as TGTGCCAGCAGCTTAGACACCAGTGTGGCTGGAAACACCATATATTTT.

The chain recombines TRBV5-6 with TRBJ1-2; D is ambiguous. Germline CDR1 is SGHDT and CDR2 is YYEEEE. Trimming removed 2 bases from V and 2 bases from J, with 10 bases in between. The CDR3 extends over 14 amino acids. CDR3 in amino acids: CASSFSSLNYGYTF. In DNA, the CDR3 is TGTGCCAGCAGCTTCTCGAGTCTAAACTATGGCTACACCTTC.

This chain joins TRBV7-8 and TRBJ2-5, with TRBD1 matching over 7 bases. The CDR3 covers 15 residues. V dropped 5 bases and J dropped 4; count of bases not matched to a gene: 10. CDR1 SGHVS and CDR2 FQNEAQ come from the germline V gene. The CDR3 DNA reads TGTGCCAGCAGCCACAGACCGGGACAGAGAGAGACCCAGTACTTC. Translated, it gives CASSHRPGQRETQYF.

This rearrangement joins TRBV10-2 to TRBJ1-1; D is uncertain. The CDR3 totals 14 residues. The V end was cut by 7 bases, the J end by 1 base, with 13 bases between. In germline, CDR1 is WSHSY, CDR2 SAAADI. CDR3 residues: CASTLVETNTEAFF. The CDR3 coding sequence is TGCGCCAGCACCCTAGTGGAGACGAACACTGAAGCTTTCTTT.